This record concerns one T cell receptor (beta chain) sequence. Its target is unknown. The data derive from a study of immune evolution from preneoplasia to lung adenocarcinoma. Study information: HLA loss of heterozygosity: around 6.5% AIS, under 19% MIA, over 30% ADC, none AAH. General observations from the study: KRAS-mutant nodules had the highest T cell clonality. Normal lung had the highest top T cell clone frequencies.

Between 2014 and 2017, patients underwent resection in Japan or China. CDR3 length: 17 amino acids. Germline V gene lookup returns CDR1 SGHKS and CDR2 YYEKEE (reference sequence). With 0 bases clipped from V and 8 bases from J, the junction kept 11 bases outside the gene matches. Produced via immunoSEQ multiplex PCR; TCRdb's table is partial and in-frame only. Of 7,500 to 10,000 clones in the sample, about three quarters were seen once. The chain combines TRBV5-5 with TRBJ1-4; the match to TRBD1 covers 9 bases. Sequencing used FFPE minimally invasive lung adenocarcinoma tissue. This receptor was obtained from a person aged 70 to 85 with lung adenocarcinoma. Some clones in this sample may be carry-over from other donors' samples. The CDR3 spells CASSLEYVGQGGEKLFF. For the CDR3, the DNA is TGTGCCAGCAGCTTGGAATATGTGGGACAGGGAGGAGAAAAACTGTTTTTT.